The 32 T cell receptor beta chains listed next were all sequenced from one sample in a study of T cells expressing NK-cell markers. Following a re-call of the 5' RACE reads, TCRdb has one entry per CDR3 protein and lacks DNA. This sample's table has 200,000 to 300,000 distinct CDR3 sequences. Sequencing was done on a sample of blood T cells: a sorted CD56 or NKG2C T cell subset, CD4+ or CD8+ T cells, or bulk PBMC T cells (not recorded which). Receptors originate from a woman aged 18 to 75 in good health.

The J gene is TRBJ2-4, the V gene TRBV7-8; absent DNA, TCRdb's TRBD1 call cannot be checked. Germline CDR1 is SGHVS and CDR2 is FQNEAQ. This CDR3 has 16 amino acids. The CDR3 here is CASSYNSGPTKNIQYF.

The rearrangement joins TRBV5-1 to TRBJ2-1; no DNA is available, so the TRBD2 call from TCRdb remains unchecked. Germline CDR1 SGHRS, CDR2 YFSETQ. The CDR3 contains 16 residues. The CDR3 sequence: CASSFGLAGGFNEQFF.

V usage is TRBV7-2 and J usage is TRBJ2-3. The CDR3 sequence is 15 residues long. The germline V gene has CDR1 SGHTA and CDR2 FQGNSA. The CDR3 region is CASTLAGEQTVTQYF.

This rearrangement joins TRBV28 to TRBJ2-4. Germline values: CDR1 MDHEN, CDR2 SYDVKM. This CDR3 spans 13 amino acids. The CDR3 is CAGFQRGKNIQYF.

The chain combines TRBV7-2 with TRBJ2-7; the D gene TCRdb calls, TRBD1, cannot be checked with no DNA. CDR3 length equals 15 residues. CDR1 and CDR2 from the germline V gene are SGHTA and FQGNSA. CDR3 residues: CASSLTSGGRYEQYF.

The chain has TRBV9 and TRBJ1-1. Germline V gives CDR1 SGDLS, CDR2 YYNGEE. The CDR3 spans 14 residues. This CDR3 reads CASSVQSLNTEAFF.

The CDR3 sequence is CSARVTSGGSTDTQYF. The J gene is TRBJ2-3, the V gene TRBV20-1; checking the TCRdb D call of TRBD2 is not possible without DNA. Germline CDR1 reads DFQATT; CDR2 reads SNEGSKA (reference sequence). The CDR3 totals 16 residues.

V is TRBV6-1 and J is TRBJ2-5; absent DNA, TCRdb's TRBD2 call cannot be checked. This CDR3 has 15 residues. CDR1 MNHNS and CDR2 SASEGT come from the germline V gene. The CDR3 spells CASSAGPGYQETQYF.

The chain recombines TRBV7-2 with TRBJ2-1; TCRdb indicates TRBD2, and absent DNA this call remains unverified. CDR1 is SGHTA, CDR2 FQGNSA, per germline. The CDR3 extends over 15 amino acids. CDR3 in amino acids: CASSFVAGDRNEQFF. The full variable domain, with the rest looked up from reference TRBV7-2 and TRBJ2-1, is GAGVSQSPSNKVTEKGKDVELRCDPISGHTALYWYRQSLGQGLEFLIYFQGNSAPDKSGLPSDRFSAERTGGSVSTLTIQRTQQEDSAVYLCASSFVAGDRNEQFFGPGTRLTVL.

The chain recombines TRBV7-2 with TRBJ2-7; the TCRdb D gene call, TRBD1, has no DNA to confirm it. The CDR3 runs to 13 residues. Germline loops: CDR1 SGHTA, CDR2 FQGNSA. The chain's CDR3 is CASSSQKGYEQYF.

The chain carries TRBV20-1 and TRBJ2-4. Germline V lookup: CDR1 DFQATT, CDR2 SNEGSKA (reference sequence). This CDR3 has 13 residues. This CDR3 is CSAMVVAKNIQYF.

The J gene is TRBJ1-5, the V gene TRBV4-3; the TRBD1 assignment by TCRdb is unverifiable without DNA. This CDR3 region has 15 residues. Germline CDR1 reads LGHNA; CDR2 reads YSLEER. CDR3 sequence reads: CASSQDPGADQPQHF.

The CDR3 spells CASSLEAPLSSYNSPLHF. This chain uses TRBV7-6 with TRBJ1-6. The V gene's germline CDR1 is SGHVS and CDR2 FNYEAQ. This CDR3 comprises 18 residues.

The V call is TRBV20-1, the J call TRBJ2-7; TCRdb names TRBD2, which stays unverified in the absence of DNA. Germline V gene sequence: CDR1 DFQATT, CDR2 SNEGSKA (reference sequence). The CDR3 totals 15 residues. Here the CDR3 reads CSARDRGRAVWEQYF.

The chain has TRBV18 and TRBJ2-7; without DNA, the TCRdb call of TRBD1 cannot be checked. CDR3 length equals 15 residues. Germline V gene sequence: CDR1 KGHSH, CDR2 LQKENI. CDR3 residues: CASSSQQGVYYEQYF.

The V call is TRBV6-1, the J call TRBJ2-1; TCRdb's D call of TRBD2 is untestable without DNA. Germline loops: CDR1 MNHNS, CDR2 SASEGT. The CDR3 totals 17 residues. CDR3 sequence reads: CASRLLAGGQLYNEQFF.

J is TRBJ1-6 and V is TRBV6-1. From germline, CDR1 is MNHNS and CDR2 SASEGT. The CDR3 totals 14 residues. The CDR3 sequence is CAVTGARYNSPLHF.

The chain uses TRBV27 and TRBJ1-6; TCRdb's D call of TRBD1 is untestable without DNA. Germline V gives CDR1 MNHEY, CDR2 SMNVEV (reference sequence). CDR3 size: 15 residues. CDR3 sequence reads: CASTTFRAYNSPLHF.

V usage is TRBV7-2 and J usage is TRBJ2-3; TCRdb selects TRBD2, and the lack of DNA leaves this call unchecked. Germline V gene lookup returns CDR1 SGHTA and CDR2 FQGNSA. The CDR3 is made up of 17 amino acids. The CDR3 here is CASSPARGAGGRYTQYF.

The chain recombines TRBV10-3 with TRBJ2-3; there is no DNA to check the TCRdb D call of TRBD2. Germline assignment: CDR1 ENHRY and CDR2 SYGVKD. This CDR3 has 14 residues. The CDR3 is CAISLGTATDTQYF.

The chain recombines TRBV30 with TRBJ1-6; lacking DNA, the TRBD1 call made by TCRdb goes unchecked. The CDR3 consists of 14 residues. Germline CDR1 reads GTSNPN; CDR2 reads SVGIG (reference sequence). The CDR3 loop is CAWTVTGVRSPLHF.

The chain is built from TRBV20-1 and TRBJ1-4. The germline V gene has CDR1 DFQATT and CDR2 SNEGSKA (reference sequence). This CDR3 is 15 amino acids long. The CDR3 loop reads CSARDRTTLREKLFF.

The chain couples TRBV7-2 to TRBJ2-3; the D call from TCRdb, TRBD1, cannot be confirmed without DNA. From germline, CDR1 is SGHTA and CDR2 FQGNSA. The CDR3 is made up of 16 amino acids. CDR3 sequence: CASSVPGTGRRDTQYF.

CDR3 amino acids: CASSPHQKTNEKLFF. The chain combines TRBV7-2 with TRBJ1-4. CDR1 and CDR2 from the germline V gene are SGHTA and FQGNSA. The CDR3 covers 15 residues. Combining the CDR3 with reference TRBV7-2 and TRBJ1-4 gives the whole variable domain GAGVSQSPSNKVTEKGKDVELRCDPISGHTALYWYRQSLGQGLEFLIYFQGNSAPDKSGLPSDRFSAERTGGSVSTLTIQRTQQEDSAVYLCASSPHQKTNEKLFFGSGTQLSVL.

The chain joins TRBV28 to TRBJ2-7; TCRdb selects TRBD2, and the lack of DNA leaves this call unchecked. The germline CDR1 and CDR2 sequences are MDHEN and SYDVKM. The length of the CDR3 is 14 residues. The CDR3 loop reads CASSRGTSTYEQYF.

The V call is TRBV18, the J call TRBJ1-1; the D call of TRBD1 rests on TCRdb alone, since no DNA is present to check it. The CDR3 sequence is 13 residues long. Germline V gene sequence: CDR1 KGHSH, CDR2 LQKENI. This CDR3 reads CASSPFTTGEAFF.

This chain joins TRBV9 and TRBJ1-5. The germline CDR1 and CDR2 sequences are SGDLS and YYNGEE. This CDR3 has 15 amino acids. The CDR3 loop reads CASSAGAGGSQPQHF. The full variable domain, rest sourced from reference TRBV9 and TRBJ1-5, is DSGVTQTPKHLITATGQRVTLRCSPRSGDLSVYWYQQSLDQGLQFLIQYYNGEERAKGNILERFSAQQFPDLHSELNLSSLELGDSALYFCASSAGAGGSQPQHFGDGTRLSIL.

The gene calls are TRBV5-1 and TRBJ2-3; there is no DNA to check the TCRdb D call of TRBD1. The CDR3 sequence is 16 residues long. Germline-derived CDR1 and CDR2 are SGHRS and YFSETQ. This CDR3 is CASTPGEAASTDTQYF.

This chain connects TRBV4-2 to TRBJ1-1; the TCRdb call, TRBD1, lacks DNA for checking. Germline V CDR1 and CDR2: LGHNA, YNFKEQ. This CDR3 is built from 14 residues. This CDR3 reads CASSRRGQGTEAFF.

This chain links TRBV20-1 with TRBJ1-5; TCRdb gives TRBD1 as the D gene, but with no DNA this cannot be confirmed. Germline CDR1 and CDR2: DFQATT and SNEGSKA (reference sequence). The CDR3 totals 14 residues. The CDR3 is CSASRPGSNQPQHF.

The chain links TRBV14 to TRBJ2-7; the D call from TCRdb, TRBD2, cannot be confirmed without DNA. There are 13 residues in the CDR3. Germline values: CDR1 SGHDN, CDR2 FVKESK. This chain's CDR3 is CAIRYSGRHEQYF.

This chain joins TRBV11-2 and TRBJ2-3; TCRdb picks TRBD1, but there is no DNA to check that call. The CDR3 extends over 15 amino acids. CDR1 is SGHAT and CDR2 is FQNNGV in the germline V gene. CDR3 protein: CASSLSGRSSDTQYF.